The present T cell receptor beta chain was sequenced within a study of blood T cell repertoires in COVID-19. V was trimmed by 6 bases and J by 1 base, leaving 10 bases between them. CDR1 SGHRS and CDR2 YFSETQ come from the germline V gene. The CDR3 is 13 amino acids. The data were produced by immunoSEQ multiplex PCR, yet TCRdb's version contains in-frame clones alone and is incomplete. The sample carries under 150,000 clones, about 87% recorded once. The sequencing input was peripheral blood. The genes are TRBV5-1 and TRBJ1-1, with D unresolved. The receptor's source is a woman between 45 and 60 years old with acute or convalescent COVID-19. This CDR3 is CASNPVPNTEAFF. CDR3 coding DNA: TGCGCCAGCAATCCGGTACCGAACACTGAAGCTTTCTTT.